This T cell receptor (beta chain) is from a study of regulatory T cells in long-lasting Graves disease. Trimming shortened V by 3 bases and J by 6 bases, and 6 bases separated the two germline ends. CDR3 length equals 11 residues. Germline CDR1 reads SQVTM; CDR2 reads ANQGSEA. Time point in this sample: newly diagnosed GD, antithyroid drugs for less than 3 months. Scientists built the TCR library using RNA that was extracted from PBMCs. In its sample, this clonotype was seen many times. Its antigen is not identified. Study findings and constraints: Accuracy may have suffered from the small sample size.

CDR3-region Arm-PCR and iRepertoire HTBI primers produced the TCR beta libraries. TCRdb processed the multiplex PCR reads anew with MiXCR; each CDR3 protein has one entry. The data show roughly 380,000 distinct CDR3 sequences, around 15% seen once. V gene TRBV29-1 combines with J gene TRBJ2-1; D call uncertain. The TCR sequence derives from a female donor with Graves disease. The sample here was peripheral blood mononuclear cells (PBMCs), taken at new diagnosis, from a patient treated with antithyroid drugs. Written as DNA, the CDR3 is TGCAGCGTTGACTCCCTCAATGAGCAGTTCTTC. This sequence encodes CSVDSLNEQFF.